The 29 T cell receptor beta chains presented below share a single source sample, sequenced in a study of T cell changes during pregnancy in multiple sclerosis. Profiled with immunoSEQ multiplex PCR; TCRdb holds only in-frame clones, not every one. The sample shows more than 40,000 clones, approximately 92% of them seen only once. Sample: CD4+ T cells from peripheral blood mononuclear cells, taken in the third trimester of pregnancy. These receptors were taken from a female donor with multiple sclerosis, enrolled in a pregnancy study.

The gene calls are TRBV6-1 and TRBJ2-3, with a possible D match to TRBD2 (6 bases). V lost 3 bases and J 3 bases, leaving 13 bases between the germline ends. Per germline, CDR1 MNHNS and CDR2 SASEGT. This CDR3 has 15 amino acids. In nucleotides, the CDR3 is TGTGCCAGCAGTGATATCCTAGCGACAACAGATACGCAGTATTTT. The encoded protein is CASSDILATTDTQYF.

J is TRBJ2-5 and V is TRBV7-2; TRBD2 agrees at 8 bases. The ends lost 4 bases at V and 4 bases at J; junction bases unmatched: 5. The CDR3 runs to 14 residues. CDR1 and CDR2 from the germline V gene are SGHTA and FQGNSA. The chain's CDR3 is CASSYAGGGETQYF. The CDR3 nucleotides are TGTGCCAGCAGCTATGCGGGAGGCGGAGAGACCCAGTACTTC.

The chain joins TRBV19 to TRBJ2-4, with D tentatively TRBD2 (6 bases). V lost 0 bases, J lost 7 bases, and 13 bases lay in between. The CDR3 is 15 residues long. Germline values: CDR1 LNHDA, CDR2 SQIVND (reference sequence). CDR3 nucleotides: TGTGCCAGTAGTATAGACAGGAGGGGCGGGAACATTCAGTACTTC. The encoded protein is CASSIDRRGGNIQYF.

The chain recombines TRBV29-1 with TRBJ2-1, with TRBD1 matching 8 bases. V lost 7 bases to trimming and J lost 7 bases; unmatched junction nucleotides: 18. CDR3 size: 16 residues. Germline CDR1 reads SQVTM; CDR2 reads ANQGSEA. The CDR3 is CSALGGRQGFGNEQFF. CDR3 in DNA: TGCAGCGCCCTAGGTGGGCGACAGGGGTTCGGAAATGAGCAGTTCTTC.

V and J are TRBV4-2 and TRBJ1-2; D not certain. Trimming cost V 0 bases and J 2 bases, with 13 bases left between them. The CDR3 is made up of 16 amino acids. In germline, CDR1 is LGHNA, CDR2 YNFKEQ. This CDR3 reads CASSQDSAGRNYGYTF. The CDR3 DNA reads as TGTGCCAGCAGCCAAGATTCGGCGGGCAGGAACTATGGCTACACCTTC.

The chain recombines TRBV7-9 with TRBJ1-2, with 7 nucleotides matching TRBD1. The length of the CDR3 is 12 residues. CDR1 and CDR2 (germline): SEHNR, FQNEAQ (reference sequence). The J segment lost 8 bases and the V segment lost 7 bases, leaving 7 bases of the junction unmatched. The CDR3 DNA follows: TGTGCCAGCACCTTCACAGGGGAAGGCTACACCTTC. Amino acids: CASTFTGEGYTF.

V and J are TRBV5-1 and TRBJ1-1; D is possibly TRBD1 (6 bases). The V gene lost 2 bases and the J gene lost 10 bases, with 21 bases spanning the gap. This CDR3 region has 15 residues. The germline V gene has CDR1 SGHRS and CDR2 YFSETQ. The CDR3 DNA sequence: TGCGCCAGCAGCTTAGTGATGGACCAGGACAGTGTAGCTTTCTTT. This gives the protein CASSLVMDQDSVAFF. The whole variable domain, remainder taken from reference TRBV5-1 and TRBJ1-1, is KAGVTQTPRYLIKTRGQQVTLSCSPISGHRSVSWYQQTPGQGLQFLFEYFSETQRNKGNFPGRFSGRQFSNSRSEMNVSTLELGDSALYLCASSLVMDQDSVAFFGQGTRLTVV.

The chain joins TRBV11-1 to TRBJ2-5; maybe TRBD2 (6 bases). The CDR3 spans 16 residues. CDR1 and CDR2 from the germline V gene are SGHAT and FQDESV (reference sequence). The V gene lost 3 bases and the J gene lost 1 base, with 15 bases spanning the gap. The CDR3 nucleotides are TGTGCCAGCAGCTTCGGGGGAGGTCCGGCCCAAGAGACCCAGTACTTC. This translates into CASSFGGGPAQETQYF.

This chain joins TRBV7-2 and TRBJ1-2; 7 positions match TRBD1. The germline gives CDR1 SGHTA, CDR2 FQGNSA. With 3 bases clipped from V and 8 bases from J, the junction kept 12 bases outside the gene matches. The CDR3 is made up of 15 amino acids. CDR3 in amino acids: CASSFQSGGWYGYTF. CDR3 in DNA: TGTGCCAGCAGCTTCCAGTCAGGGGGTTGGTACGGCTACACCTTC.

The rearrangement links TRBV28 to TRBJ2-3, with TRBD2 matching 8 bases. Trimming took 11 bases from V and 6 from J; bases not matched to a gene: 7. The CDR3 sequence is 12 residues long. CDR1 and CDR2 (germline): MDHEN, SYDVKM. Written as DNA, the CDR3 is TGTGCCGGCTCGGGAGGGCCGGATACGCAGTATTTT. It encodes CAGSGGPDTQYF.

CDR3 sequence reads: CASSQESGRPYTDTQYF. CDR3 bases: TGTGCCAGCAGCCAAGAGAGCGGGAGGCCCTACACAGATACGCAGTATTTT. V usage is TRBV5-6 and J usage is TRBJ2-3, with 9 bases matching TRBD2. There are 17 residues in the CDR3. V dropped 4 bases and J dropped 2; count of bases not matched to a gene: 11. Germline V lookup: CDR1 SGHDT, CDR2 YYEEEE.

The chain is built from TRBV5-4 and TRBJ2-1; 9 positions match TRBD2. Trimming removed 5 bases from V and 0 bases from J; junction bases left unmatched: 3. Looked up from germline, CDR1 is SGHNT and CDR2 is YYREEE (reference sequence). The length of the CDR3 is 15 residues. CDR3 in DNA: TGTGCCAGCAGATTTAGCGGGAGCTCCTACAATGAGCAGTTCTTC. Encoded protein: CASRFSGSSYNEQFF.

The V and J genes are TRBV19 and TRBJ1-1; possible D gene TRBD1, 6 bases. V dropped 6 bases and J dropped 5 bases, with 19 bases sitting between them. The CDR3 extends over 15 amino acids. Germline V CDR1 and CDR2: LNHDA, SQIVND (reference sequence). CDR3 loop: CASRGLGGARTEAFF. Written as DNA, the CDR3 is TGTGCCAGTAGGGGCCTAGGGGGGGCGAGAACTGAAGCTTTCTTT.

The rearrangement links TRBV19 to TRBJ1-2; D is unresolved. Germline V gives CDR1 LNHDA, CDR2 SQIVND (reference sequence). The CDR3 totals 15 residues. V was pared by 9 bases and J by 8 bases, with 25 bases between. The CDR3 protein is CASRNLGESGYGYTF. For the CDR3, the DNA is TGTGCCAGCCGTAACCTTGGGGAGTCGGGGTACGGCTACACCTTC.

The rearrangement links TRBV7-2 to TRBJ2-7; D is perhaps TRBD2 (6 bases). Germline V gene sequence: CDR1 SGHTA, CDR2 FQGNSA. CDR3 size: 17 residues. Trimming took off 2 bases at V and 5 bases at J, with 22 bases between the two ends. DNA for the CDR3: TGTGCCAGCAGCTTAAGCCTGCTAAGGGACTCTTCTCACGAGCAGTACTTC. Its translation is CASSLSLLRDSSHEQYF.

The V call is TRBV7-9, the J call TRBJ2-3, with a possible D match to TRBD1 (6 bases). The CDR3 has 16 amino acids. The V end lost 1 base, the J end lost 2 bases, and 13 bases lay between the germline ends. CDR1 SEHNR and CDR2 FQNEAQ come from the germline V gene (reference sequence). The DNA of the CDR3 is TGTGCCAGCAGCTTAGAAGGCAGGGGAGACACAGATACGCAGTATTTT. Protein product: CASSLEGRGDTDTQYF.

V gene TRBV7-2 combines with J gene TRBJ1-5; weak D call: TRBD1 (6 bases). The germline CDR1 and CDR2 sequences are SGHTA and FQGNSA. The CDR3 loop spans 14 amino acids. The ends were cut back, 1 base at V and 8 bases at J, with 12 bases in the middle. The CDR3, as DNA: TGTGCCAGCAGCTTAGGTATGCAGGGGAAGCCCCAGCATTTT. It yields the protein CASSLGMQGKPQHF.

The chain has TRBV7-9 and TRBJ2-5; TRBD2 is a possible D gene (7 bases). CDR3 size: 15 residues. V lost 1 base, J lost 4 bases, and 13 bases lay in between. Germline CDR1 reads SEHNR; CDR2 reads FQNEAQ (reference sequence). The CDR3 loop reads CASSLEGGAGETQYF. In DNA form, the CDR3 reads TGTGCCAGCAGCTTAGAGGGGGGGGCTGGAGAGACCCAGTACTTC.

In DNA, the CDR3 is TGTGCCAGCAGCGTAGAACTAGCGGGCAACCGGGAGCTGTTTTTT. Translation gives CASSVELAGNRELFF. The chain carries TRBV9 and TRBJ2-2; 9 nucleotides match TRBD2. Losses at the gene ends were 0 bases for V and 9 bases for J; bases not matched to a gene: 6. The germline CDR1 and CDR2 sequences are SGDLS and YYNGEE. The CDR3 runs 15 residues.

This chain joins TRBV19 and TRBJ2-1, with 8 positions matching TRBD2. The germline CDR1 and CDR2 sequences are LNHDA and SQIVND (reference sequence). The CDR3 extends over 16 amino acids. With 3 bases clipped from V and 4 bases from J, the junction kept 8 bases outside the gene matches. The CDR3 region is CASSIGRGAVYNEQFF. CDR3 DNA sequence: TGTGCCAGTAGTATTGGGCGGGGGGCAGTTTACAATGAGCAGTTCTTC.

This chain joins TRBV7-2 and TRBJ1-3; D unresolved. This CDR3 is built from 15 residues. Germline V lookup: CDR1 SGHTA, CDR2 FQGNSA. Trimming took off 3 bases at V and 8 bases at J, with 17 bases between the two ends. CDR3 bases: TGTGCCAGCAGCTTTACTAGTGGGAGTATGGACACCATATATTTT. Translating it yields CASSFTSGSMDTIYF.

The rearrangement links TRBV9 to TRBJ2-5; D gene ambiguous. Germline V CDR1 and CDR2: SGDLS, YYNGEE. The CDR3 is made up of 15 amino acids. V was clipped by 2 bases and J by 0 bases, with 11 bases between them. The chain's CDR3 is CASSVSQAYQETQYF. The CDR3 DNA reads TGTGCCAGCAGCGTTAGTCAGGCGTACCAAGAGACCCAGTACTTC.

V usage is TRBV5-1 and J usage is TRBJ2-1; 13 positions agree with TRBD2. V dropped 0 bases and J dropped 6; count of bases not matched to a gene: 9. Germline CDR1 SGHRS, CDR2 YFSETQ. The CDR3 has 18 residues. In nucleotides, the CDR3 is TGCGCCAGCAGCTTGGCCCTTACGGGACTAGCGGGAATCAATGAGCAGTTCTTC. Translating gives CASSLALTGLAGINEQFF.

The chain is built from TRBV5-1 and TRBJ2-4; 8 bases agree with TRBD1. CDR3 length: 15 residues. Germline CDR1 is SGHRS and CDR2 is YFSETQ. Losses at the gene ends were 0 bases for V and 5 bases for J; bases not matched to a gene: 4. CDR3 amino acids: CASSLGRTGQNIQYF. DNA of the CDR3: TGCGCCAGCAGCTTGGGGCGGACAGGGCAAAACATTCAGTACTTC.

This chain joins TRBV6-1 and TRBJ2-4; unclear D gene. The CDR3 is 15 residues long. V lost 1 base to trimming and J lost 0 bases, with 7 bases between them. Germline CDR1 is MNHNS and CDR2 is SASEGT. Here the CDR3 DNA reads TGTGCCAGCAGTGAAGGGCGGTTAGCCAAAAACATTCAGTACTTC. Its protein product is CASSEGRLAKNIQYF.

This chain joins TRBV12-5 and TRBJ2-2; possible D gene TRBD2, 7 bases. CDR3 length: 21 residues. Germline-derived CDR1 and CDR2 are LGHNT and FRNRAP. V was cut by 0 bases and J by 1 base, with 24 bases left in between. This CDR3 reads CASGLVAGGLHTQLNTGELFF. The CDR3 DNA is TGTGCTAGTGGTTTGGTAGCCGGGGGGCTCCACACCCAACTGAACACCGGGGAGCTGTTTTTT. The full variable domain, completed using reference TRBV12-5 and TRBJ2-2, is DARVTQTPRHKVTEMGQEVTMRCQPILGHNTVFWYRQTMMQGLELLAYFRNRAPLDDSGMPKDRFSAEMPDATLATLKIQPSEPRDSAVYFCASGLVAGGLHTQLNTGELFFGEGSRLTVL.

J is TRBJ2-3 and V is TRBV19; D unresolved. The germline CDR1 and CDR2 sequences are LNHDA and SQIVND (reference sequence). V lost 3 bases and J lost 0, with 7 bases in between. The length of the CDR3 is 14 residues. The DNA for the CDR3 is TGTGCCAGTAGTATCGCCGGGAGCACAGATACGCAGTATTTT. Amino acid sequence: CASSIAGSTDTQYF.

The chain uses TRBV28 and TRBJ2-1; D uncertain. V dropped 7 bases and J dropped 7 bases, with 14 bases sitting between them. Looked up from germline, CDR1 is MDHEN and CDR2 is SYDVKM. This CDR3 has 13 amino acids. The CDR3, as DNA: TGTGCCAGCATGGTGTCAGGCCTTAATGAGCAGTTCTTC. It specifies CASMVSGLNEQFF.

The V gene is TRBV7-2, the J gene TRBJ2-1; TRBD2 agrees at 10 bases. The CDR3 length is 15 residues. CDR1 SGHTA and CDR2 FQGNSA come from the germline V gene. V was clipped by 0 bases and J by 9 bases; unmatched bases: 5. CDR3 region: CASSLAPSGSTEQFF. CDR3 nucleotides: TGTGCCAGCAGCTTAGCCCCTAGCGGGAGCACTGAGCAGTTCTTC.